These T cell receptor beta chains were read from a single sample in a study of blood T cell repertoires in COVID-19. Only in-frame clones appear in the TCRdb table, and some are missing; sequencing was by immunoSEQ multiplex PCR. Of 200,000 or so clones listed, about four fifths are singletons. The sample consisted of PBMCs or T cells enriched from blood (not recorded which). The receptor set was obtained from a woman in her 50s who had been exposed to COVID-19. Both conserved end residues are part of each CDR3. Each record gives: V gene, D gene, J gene, clone size, CDR3 DNA, CDR3 protein. D genes are given only for firm matches. Clone size is not always given. Where it is, it says once, few, many or a class for expanded clones.

>TRBV3-1/TRBV3-2|NA|TRBJ1-1|NA
TGTGCCAGCACAGGGGCGAACACTGAAGCTTTCTTT
CASTGANTEAFF
>TRBV4-1|NA|TRBJ2-1|NA
TGCGCCAGCAGCCAAGACCGCCATACAGTCCTCCTTTACAATGAGCAGTTCTTC
CASSQDRHTVLLYNEQFF
>TRBV11-2|TRBD2|TRBJ2-7|NA
TGTGCCAGCAGCTTAGGACTAGCGGGCCAAGAGCAGTACTTC
CASSLGLAGQEQYF
>TRBV6-5|TRBD2|TRBJ2-5|NA
TGTGCCAGCAGGGACACGGGGGGGCCGGGGGAGACCCAGTACTTC
CASRDTGGPGETQYF
>TRBV5-4|NA|TRBJ2-3|NA
TGTGCCAGCAGCTTGGACCAGGGCGATACGCAGTATTTT
CASSLDQGDTQYF
>TRBV4-3|TRBD1|TRBJ1-4|NA
TGCGCCAGCAGCCCGGGACAGGGAGGCGAAAAACTGTTTTTT
CASSPGQGGEKLFF
>TRBV27|TRBD2|TRBJ2-6|NA
TGTGCCAGCAGTTTGGGGGGGACTGGGGCCAACGTCCTGACTTTC
CASSLGGTGANVLTF
>TRBV9|TRBD2|TRBJ2-2|NA
TGTGCCAGCAGCGTATCCCCACTAGCGGGGTCCGGGGAGCTGTTTTTT
CASSVSPLAGSGELFF
>TRBV6-2/TRBV6-3|TRBD2|TRBJ2-5|NA
TGTGCCAGCAGTTACTCGAAATTCCTAGCGGGGGAAGAGACCCAGTACTTC
CASSYSKFLAGEETQYF
>TRBV6-6|NA|TRBJ1-2|NA
TGTGCCAGCAGGCCAGGATCCGGCTACACCTTC
CASRPGSGYTF
>TRBV5-4|NA|TRBJ2-3|NA
TGTGCCAGCAGTTGGCAATCGGATACGCAGTATTTT
CASSWQSDTQYF
>TRBV3-1/TRBV3-2|TRBD2|TRBJ2-2|NA
TGTGCCAGCAGCCAAGGGGGGCTAGCGGGGGCGAACACCGGGGAGCTGTTTTTT
CASSQGGLAGANTGELFF
>TRBV7-9|NA|TRBJ1-1|NA
TGTGCCAGCAGCTTACATCGAGTGCTCAACACTGAAGCTTTCTTT
CASSLHRVLNTEAFF
>TRBV14|NA|TRBJ2-7|NA
TGTGCCAGCAGCCCGGGTCCGGTCCTCTACGAGCAGTACTTC
CASSPGPVLYEQYF
>TRBV5-1|TRBD1|TRBJ2-7|few
TGCGCCAGCAGCTCGGACGGACAGGGGTCCGAGCAGTACTTC
CASSSDGQGSEQYF
>TRBV7-9|NA|TRBJ1-1|NA
TGTGCCAGCAGCTTAGGGGGAGTCGGGTTTGAAGCTTTCTTT
CASSLGGVGFEAFF
>TRBV6-4|NA|TRBJ2-2|NA
TGTGCCAGCAGTCCCGGACTAACGAACACCGGGGAGCTGTTTTTT
CASSPGLTNTGELFF
>TRBV28|NA|TRBJ1-5|NA
TGTGCCAGCAGTTATTACATAGGAATGGAGAACAATCAGCCCCAGCATTTT
CASSYYIGMENNQPQHF
>TRBV7-2|TRBD1|TRBJ2-5|once
TGTGCCAGCAGCCCCGTAATTACCGGGACAGCGCAAGAGACCCAGTACTTC
CASSPVITGTAQETQYF
>TRBV12-3/TRBV12-4|NA|TRBJ1-1|NA
TGTGCCAGCAGTTTCCGAGAGGGCACTGAAGCTTTCTTT
CASSFREGTEAFF
>TRBV21-1|NA|TRBJ1-5|few
TGTGCCAGCAGCAAAGGGATGCTTAGGAGGCAGCCCCAGCATTTT
CASSKGMLRRQPQHF
>TRBV10-2|NA|TRBJ1-5|NA
TGCGCCAGCACCGACAGTAGCAATCAGCCCCAGCATTTT
CASTDSSNQPQHF
>TRBV19|TRBD1|TRBJ2-1|NA
TGTGCCAGTAGTACGGACAGGGACAATGAGCAGTTCTTC
CASSTDRDNEQFF
>TRBV6-5|TRBD1|TRBJ1-1|NA
TGTGCCAGCAGAGCCCGACAGGGGAGGAACACTGAAGCTTTCTTT
CASRARQGRNTEAFF
>TRBV29-1|TRBD2|TRBJ2-6|NA
TGCAGCGTACTAGCGGGGGGGCGTGGGGCCAACGTCCTGACTTTC
CSVLAGGRGANVLTF
>TRBV19|TRBD1|TRBJ1-5|NA
TGTGCCAGTAGTATCCGGGACTTCGGACAGGGGGCGAGACAGCCCCAGCATTTT
CASSIRDFGQGARQPQHF
>TRBV24-1|TRBD1|TRBJ1-2|NA
TGTGCCACCAGTGACCCGGGACAGGGACGGTATGGCTACACCTTC
CATSDPGQGRYGYTF
>TRBV5-1|NA|TRBJ1-1|NA
TGCGCCAGCAGCTTCGGGACTCTCTCCGAAGCTTTCTTT
CASSFGTLSEAFF
>TRBV21-1|NA|TRBJ2-5|NA
TGTGCCAGCAGCAAAGGGGCAGAAGAGAAGGCCCAGTACTTC
CASSKGAEEKAQYF
>TRBV28|NA|TRBJ2-4|NA
TGTGCCAGCAGGAACGGGGGTGGGGAGAACATTCAGTACTTC
CASRNGGGENIQYF
>TRBV12-3/TRBV12-4|NA|TRBJ2-7|NA
TGTGCCAGCAGTTTAGGACAGAACTACGAGCAGTACTTC
CASSLGQNYEQYF
>TRBV29-1|TRBD1|TRBJ2-1|NA
TGCAGCGTTAGTGGGACAGGGGGAACACTGCAGTTCTTC
CSVSGTGGTLQFF
>TRBV11-2|NA|TRBJ2-5|few
TGTGCCAGCAGCCGCGAGACAGTTTTCCAAGAGACCCAGTACTTC
CASSRETVFQETQYF